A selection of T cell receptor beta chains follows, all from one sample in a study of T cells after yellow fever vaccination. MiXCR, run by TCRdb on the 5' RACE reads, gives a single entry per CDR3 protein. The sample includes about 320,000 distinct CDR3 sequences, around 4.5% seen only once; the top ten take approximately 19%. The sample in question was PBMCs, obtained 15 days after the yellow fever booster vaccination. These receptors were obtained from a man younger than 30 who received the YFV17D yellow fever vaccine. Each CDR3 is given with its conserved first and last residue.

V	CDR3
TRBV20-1	CSANGDPNQPQHF
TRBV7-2	CASSLSATGLREKLFF
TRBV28	CASTGVTDTQYF
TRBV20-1	CSAETGDTQYF
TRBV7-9	CASSLGNPGGIEAFF
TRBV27	CASSLGVALWEDRYF
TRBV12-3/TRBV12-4	CASSFSGANSPLHF
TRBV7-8	CASSLEAGGSYEQYF
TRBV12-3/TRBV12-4	CASTRGTVVANYGYTF
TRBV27	CASSLSWGTVGYTF
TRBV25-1	CASKRVEQFF
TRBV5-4	CASSLRGDGKNIQYF
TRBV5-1	CASSSGGMMIQDTQYF
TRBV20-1	CSAPPVGRGSIYEQYF
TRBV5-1	CASSSRQGAGETQYF
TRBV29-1	CSALTDQETQYF
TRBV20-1	CSAPPPDTGELFF
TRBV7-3	CASSQTGGPGMDEQFF
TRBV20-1	CSARTGRIYEQYF
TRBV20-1	CSVNPGNVSPLHF
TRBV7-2	CASSLALASGNTIYF
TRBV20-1	CSGKLVSSYNEQFF
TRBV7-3	CASSKSGVGNTGELFF
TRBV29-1	CSVGDGLRAKNIQYF
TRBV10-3	CAIRGQQETQYF
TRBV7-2	CASSSRGTVRGQNIQYF
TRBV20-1	CSASIRGGLHEQFF
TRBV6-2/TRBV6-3	CASSYLGPISYEQYF
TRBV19	CASSFPGTGVGQPQHF
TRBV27	CASRRQGGLNQPQHF
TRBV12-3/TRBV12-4	CASSHTGTAIGYTF
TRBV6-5	CASSYGTTNEKLFF
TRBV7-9	CASSLARGGSTDTQYF
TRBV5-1	CASSLPTGWTDTQYF
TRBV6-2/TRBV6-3	CASSYTPGTSGQHEQFF
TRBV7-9	CASSPTPATEAFF
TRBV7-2	CASRPQSDTQYF
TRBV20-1	CSARSIGAFSGNTIYF
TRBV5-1	CASSLALATTGELFF
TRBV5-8	CASCRTGMNTEAFF
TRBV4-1	CASSQAGSGDEKLFF
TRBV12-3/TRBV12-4	CASSFLRANYGYTF
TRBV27	CASRSTGGGREQFF
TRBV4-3	CASSLEQGSNTIYF
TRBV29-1	CSVEDGRDSRETQYF
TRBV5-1	CASSVSGTENTDTQYF
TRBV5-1	CASSLGGVHNQPQHF
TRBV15	CATSSLGGETQYF
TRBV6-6	CAKSIRPRNEKLFF
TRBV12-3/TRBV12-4	CASSHRVGTDTQYF
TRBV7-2	CASSPPARGGEQFF
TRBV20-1	CSARSPTGLELFF
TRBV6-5	CASSYSGPIGEIF
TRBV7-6	CASSGTLNSPLHF
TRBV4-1	CASSQSDGLFF